The clone carrying this T cell receptor (beta chain) was counted a few times. The antigen remains unidentified. With template switching, a universal primer site was added, and the cDNA carried unique molecular identifiers. From the 5' RACE reads, TCRdb called clonotypes with MiXCR, one entry per CDR3 protein. The table records some 460,000 distinct CDR3 sequences, around 14% of them present only once. V shed 2 bases and J shed 5 bases, with 4 bases lying between them. The CDR3 loop spans 12 amino acids. Germline V lookup: CDR1 MNHEY, CDR2 SVGEGT. The data belong to a study of identical twins. Study results and caveats: Out-of-frame alpha sequences that twins shared showed excess low generation probability. Cord blood beta clonotypes that were abundant carried fewer insertions, and memory repertoires showed no such trend.

These same records also appear under a second study, on yellow fever vaccine responses in identical twins.

The specimen was CD4+ T cells sorted from blood. V usage is TRBV6-2 or TRBV6-3 and J usage is TRBJ2-1; D call uncertain. The sequence was collected from a woman younger than 30 in good health. CDR3 region: CASSYGNNEQFF. The DNA of the CDR3 is TGTGCCAGCAGTTACGGAAACAATGAGCAGTTCTTC.